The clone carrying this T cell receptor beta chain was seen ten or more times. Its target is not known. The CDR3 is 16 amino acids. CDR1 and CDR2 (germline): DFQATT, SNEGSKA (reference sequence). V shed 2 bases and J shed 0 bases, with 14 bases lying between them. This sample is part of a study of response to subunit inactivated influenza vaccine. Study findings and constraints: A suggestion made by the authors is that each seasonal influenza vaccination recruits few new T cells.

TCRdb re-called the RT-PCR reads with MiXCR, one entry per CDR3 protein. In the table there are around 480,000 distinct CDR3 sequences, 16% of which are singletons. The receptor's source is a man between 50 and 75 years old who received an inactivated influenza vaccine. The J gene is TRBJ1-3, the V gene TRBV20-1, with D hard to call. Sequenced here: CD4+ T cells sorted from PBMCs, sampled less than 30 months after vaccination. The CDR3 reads CSARPQEKDSGNTIYF. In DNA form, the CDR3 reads TGCAGTGCTAGACCCCAGGAAAAGGACTCTGGAAACACCATATATTTT.